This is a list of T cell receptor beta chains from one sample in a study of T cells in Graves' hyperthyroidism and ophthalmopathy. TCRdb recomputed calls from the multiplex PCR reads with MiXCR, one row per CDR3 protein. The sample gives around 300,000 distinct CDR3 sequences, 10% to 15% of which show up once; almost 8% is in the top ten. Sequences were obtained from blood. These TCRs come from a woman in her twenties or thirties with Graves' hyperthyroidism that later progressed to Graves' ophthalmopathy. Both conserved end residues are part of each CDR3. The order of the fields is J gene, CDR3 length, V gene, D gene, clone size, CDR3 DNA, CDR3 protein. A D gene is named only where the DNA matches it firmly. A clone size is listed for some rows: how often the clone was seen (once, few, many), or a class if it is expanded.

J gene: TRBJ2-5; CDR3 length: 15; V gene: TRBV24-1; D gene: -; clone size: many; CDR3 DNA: TGTGCCACCAGCCCGAGTTCCAAGGGGGAAGAGACCCAGTACTTC; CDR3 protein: CATSPSSKGEETQYF
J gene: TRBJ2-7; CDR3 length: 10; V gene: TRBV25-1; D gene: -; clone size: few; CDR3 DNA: TGTGCCAGCAGTGTCTCGTCGCAGTACTTC; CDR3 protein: CASSVSSQYF
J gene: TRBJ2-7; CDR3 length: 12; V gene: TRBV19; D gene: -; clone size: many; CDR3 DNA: TGTGCCAGTAGCGGGAGCGGTTACGAGCAGTACTTC; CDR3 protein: CASSGSGYEQYF
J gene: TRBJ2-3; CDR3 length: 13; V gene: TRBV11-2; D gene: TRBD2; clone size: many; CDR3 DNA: TGTGCCAGCAGCTCACTAGCGGGTGATACGCAGTATTTT; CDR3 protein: CASSSLAGDTQYF
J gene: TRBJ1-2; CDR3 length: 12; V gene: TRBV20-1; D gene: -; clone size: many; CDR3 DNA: TGCAGTGCTAGAGATTTGGGCTATGGCTACACCTTC; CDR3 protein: CSARDLGYGYTF
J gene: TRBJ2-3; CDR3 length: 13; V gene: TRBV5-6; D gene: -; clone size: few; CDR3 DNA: TGTGCCAGCAGCACCAGACTAATGGATACGCAGTATTTT; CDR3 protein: CASSTRLMDTQYF
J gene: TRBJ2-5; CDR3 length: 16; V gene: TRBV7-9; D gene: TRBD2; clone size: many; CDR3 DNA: TGTGCCAGCATGTCGACTAGCGGGTTTTTGACGGAGACCCAGTACTTC; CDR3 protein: CASMSTSGFLTETQYF
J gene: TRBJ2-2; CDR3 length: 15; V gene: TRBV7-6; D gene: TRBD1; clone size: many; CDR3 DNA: TGTGCCAGCAGCTCCGGGACAGGGACCACCGGGGAGCTGTTTTTT; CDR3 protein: CASSSGTGTTGELFF
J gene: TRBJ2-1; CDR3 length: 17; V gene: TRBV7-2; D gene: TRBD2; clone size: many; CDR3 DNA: TGTGCCAGCAGCTTATATGAACTAGCGGTCTCCTACAATGAGCAGTTCTTC; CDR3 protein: CASSLYELAVSYNEQFF
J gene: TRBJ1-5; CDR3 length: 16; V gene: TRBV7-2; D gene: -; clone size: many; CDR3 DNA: TGTGCCAGCAGCTTAAGGTTGGCGCTGGGCAATCAGCCCCAGCATTTT; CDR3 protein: CASSLRLALGNQPQHF
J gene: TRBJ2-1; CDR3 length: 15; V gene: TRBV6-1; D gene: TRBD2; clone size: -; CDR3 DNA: TGTGCCAGCAGCCGTAGCGGGAGCGCATACAATGAGCAGTTCTTC; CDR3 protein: CASSRSGSAYNEQFF
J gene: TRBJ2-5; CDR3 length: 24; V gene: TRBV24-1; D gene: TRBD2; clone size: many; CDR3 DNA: TGTGCCACCAGTGATTTGAGGGATGTCGGGTTTCTCCACTCAATAGCGGGAGAGGCGGAGACCCAGTACTTC; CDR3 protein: CATSDLRDVGFLHSIAGEAETQYF
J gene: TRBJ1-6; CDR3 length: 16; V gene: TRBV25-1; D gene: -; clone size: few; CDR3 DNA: TGTGCCAGCAGCTCCAACCGCGGGGTTCGGAATTTACCCCTCCACTTT; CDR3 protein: CASSSNRGVRNLPLHF
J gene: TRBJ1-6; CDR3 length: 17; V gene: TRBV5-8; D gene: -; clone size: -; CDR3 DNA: TGTGCCAGCAGCTTGTCCGTGGACAGCTCCTATAATTCACCCCTCCACTTT; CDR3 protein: CASSLSVDSSYNSPLHF
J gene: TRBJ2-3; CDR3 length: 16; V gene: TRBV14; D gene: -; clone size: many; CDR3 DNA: TGTGCCAGCAGCCCCCGGATGGGGGTCAGCACAGATACGCAGTATTTT; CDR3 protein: CASSPRMGVSTDTQYF
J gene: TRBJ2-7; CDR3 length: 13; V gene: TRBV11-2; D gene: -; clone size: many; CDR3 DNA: TGTGCCAGCAGCTTACCAGGTAGCAACGAGCAGTACTTC; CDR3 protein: CASSLPGSNEQYF
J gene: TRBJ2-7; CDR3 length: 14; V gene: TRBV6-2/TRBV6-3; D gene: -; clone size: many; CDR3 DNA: TGTGCCAGCAGTTACGATGGGAATTCCTACGAGCAGTACTTC; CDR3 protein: CASSYDGNSYEQYF
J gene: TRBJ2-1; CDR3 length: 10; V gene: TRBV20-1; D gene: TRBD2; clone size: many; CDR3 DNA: TGCAGCGCGGGACTAGGCAAGCAGTTCTTC; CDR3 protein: CSAGLGKQFF
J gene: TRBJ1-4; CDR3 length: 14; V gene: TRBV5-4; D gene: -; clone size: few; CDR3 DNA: TGTGCCAGCAGCTCTCGGGGGGTAGGCGAAAAACTGTTTTTT; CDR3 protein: CASSSRGVGEKLFF
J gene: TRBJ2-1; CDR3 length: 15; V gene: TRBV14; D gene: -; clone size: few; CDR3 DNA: TGTGCCAGCAGCCAATTCGGGAGTGGGCACAATGAGCAGTTCTTC; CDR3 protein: CASSQFGSGHNEQFF
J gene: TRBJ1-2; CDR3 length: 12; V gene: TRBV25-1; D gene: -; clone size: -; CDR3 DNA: TGTGCCAGCAGTGATTCCGGGGAGCACTACACCTTC; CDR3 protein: CASSDSGEHYTF
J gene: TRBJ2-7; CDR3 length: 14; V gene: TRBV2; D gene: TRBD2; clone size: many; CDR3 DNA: TGTGCCAGCAGTGGAGCGGGAGCCGCAGAGGAGCAGTACTTC; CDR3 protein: CASSGAGAAEEQYF
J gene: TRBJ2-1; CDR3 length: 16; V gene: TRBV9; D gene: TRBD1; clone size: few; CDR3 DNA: TGTGCCAGCAGCGGGGGGGACAGGGGTCCTGACAATGAGCAGTTCTTC; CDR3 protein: CASSGGDRGPDNEQFF
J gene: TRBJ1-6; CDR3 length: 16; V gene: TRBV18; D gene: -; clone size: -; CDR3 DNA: TGTGCCAGCTCATCCTCAACAGGGCTATTGAATTCACCCCTCCACTTT; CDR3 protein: CASSSSTGLLNSPLHF
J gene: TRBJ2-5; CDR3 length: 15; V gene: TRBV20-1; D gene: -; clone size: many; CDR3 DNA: TGCAGTGCTAGAGATGAGAGAAGCGACCAAGAGACCCAGTACTTC; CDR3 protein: CSARDERSDQETQYF
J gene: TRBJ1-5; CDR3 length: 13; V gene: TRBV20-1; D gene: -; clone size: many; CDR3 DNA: TGCAGTGCTTTACGGGACAACAATCAGCCCCAGCATTTT; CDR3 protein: CSALRDNNQPQHF
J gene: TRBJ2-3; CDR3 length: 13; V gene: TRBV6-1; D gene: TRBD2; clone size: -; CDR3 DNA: TGTGCCGCGGCGGGGGGGAGCACAGATACGCAGTATTTT; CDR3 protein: CAAAGGSTDTQYF
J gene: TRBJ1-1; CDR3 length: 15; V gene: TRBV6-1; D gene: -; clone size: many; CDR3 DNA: TGTGCCAGCACCCCTGATCCAGGGTATTTGGGTGAAGCTTTCTTT; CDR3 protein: CASTPDPGYLGEAFF
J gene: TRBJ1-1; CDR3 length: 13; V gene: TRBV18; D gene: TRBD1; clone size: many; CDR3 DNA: TGTGCCAGCTCTCAAAAAGGGGGCTCTGAAGCTTTCTTT; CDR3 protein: CASSQKGGSEAFF
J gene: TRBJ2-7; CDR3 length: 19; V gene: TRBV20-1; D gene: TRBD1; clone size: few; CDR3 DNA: TGCAGTGCTAGTAGTGCCAGCTCACCACCCGGACAGGGACCCTACGAGCAGTACTTC; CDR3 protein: CSASSASSPPGQGPYEQYF
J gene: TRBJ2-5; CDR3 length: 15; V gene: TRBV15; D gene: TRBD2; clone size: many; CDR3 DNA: TGTGCCACCAGCAGAGCGCTAGCGGGAGCCGAGACCCAGTACTTC; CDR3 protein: CATSRALAGAETQYF
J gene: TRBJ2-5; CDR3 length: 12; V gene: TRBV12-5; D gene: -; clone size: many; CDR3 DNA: TGTGCTAGTGGTTTGGCCGCCGGGACCCAGTACTTC; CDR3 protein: CASGLAAGTQYF
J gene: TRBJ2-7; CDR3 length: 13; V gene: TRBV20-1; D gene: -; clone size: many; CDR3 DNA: TGCAGTGCTGTACGACAGGCCCCTCAAGAGCAGTACTTC; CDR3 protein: CSAVRQAPQEQYF